A selection of T cell receptor beta chains follows, all from one sample in a study of cytomegalovirus exposure and HLA in healthy donors. Profiled with immunoSEQ multiplex PCR; TCRdb holds only in-frame clones, not every one. Here the sample spans tens of thousands of clones, approximately 68% being singletons. Sequencing input: PBMCs. Receptors were obtained from a woman aged 50 to 60 in good health and CMV-seropositive. CDR3s include the opening cysteine and the closing phenylalanine or tryptophan. The D gene is left open where the match is weak. The size of a clone is reported for some rows only, either as once, few or many, or as a class for expanded clones.

V,length,J,D,size,CDR3,DNA
TRBV5-1,16,TRBJ1-1,NA,NA,CASSLGSTGVGTEAFF,TGCGCCAGCAGCTTGGGATCCACGGGGGTCGGGACTGAAGCTTTCTTT
TRBV5-8,12,TRBJ1-6,NA,NA,CASSLLNSPLHF,TGTGCCAGCAGCTTGCTGAATTCACCCCTCCACTTT
TRBV6-1,14,TRBJ2-7,NA,few,CASSEVGGFNEQYF,TGTGCCAGCAGTGAAGTGGGGGGTTTCAACGAGCAGTACTTC
TRBV28,13,TRBJ2-5,NA,NA,CASSLRDLETQYF,TGTGCCAGCAGTTTACGGGATCTAGAGACCCAGTACTTC
TRBV14,16,TRBJ1-4,TRBD1,few,CASSQVTYRGYEKLFF,TGTGCCAGCAGCCAAGTGACGTACAGGGGGTATGAAAAACTGTTTTTT
TRBV14,14,TRBJ1-1,NA,NA,CASSQSPDRPEAFF,TGTGCCAGCAGCCAAAGCCCTGACAGGCCTGAAGCTTTCTTT
TRBV19,16,TRBJ2-7,TRBD1,few,CASSEDPTGSGGEQYF,TGTGCCAGTAGCGAGGATCCGACAGGATCAGGGGGAGAGCAGTACTTC
TRBV7-8,11,TRBJ1-1,NA,NA,CASMSGTEAFF,TGTGCCAGCATGAGCGGGACTGAAGCTTTCTTT
TRBV14,14,TRBJ1-1,NA,NA,CASSSDSMNTEAFF,TGTGCCAGCAGCTCAGACTCTATGAACACTGAAGCTTTCTTT
TRBV5-1,14,TRBJ1-6,NA,NA,CASSEPGFNSPLHF,TGCGCCAGCAGCGAACCCGGGTTTAATTCACCCCTCCACTTT
TRBV7-9,14,TRBJ1-2,TRBD1,once,CASSLEEGARGYTF,TGTGCCAGCAGCTTAGAGGAGGGGGCAAGGGGCTACACCTTC
TRBV7-9,15,TRBJ2-7,TRBD2,NA,CASSSLRGGRYEQYF,TGTGCCAGCAGCTCCCTCCGGGGGGGCAGGTACGAGCAGTACTTC
TRBV6-1,13,TRBJ2-4,NA,NA,CASSDLDRTIQYF,TGTGCCAGCAGTGATCTCGACAGGACCATTCAGTACTTC
TRBV4-2,17,TRBJ1-4,TRBD1,NA,CASSRGTGGATNEKLFF,TGTGCCAGCAGCCGCGGGACAGGGGGTGCAACTAATGAAAAACTGTTTTTT
TRBV7-9,14,TRBJ2-7,TRBD1,NA,CSSSSRDSSYEQYF,TGTTCCAGCAGCTCCAGGGACAGCTCCTACGAGCAGTACTTC
TRBV6-6,13,TRBJ2-1,NA,NA,CATHSATNNEQFF,TGTGCCACCCATTCAGCCACTAACAATGAGCAGTTCTTC
TRBV2,14,TRBJ2-7,NA,NA,CASSSLGVSYEQYF,TGTGCCAGCAGTTCCCTCGGGGTCTCCTACGAGCAGTACTTC
TRBV5-6,14,TRBJ1-2,TRBD1,NA,CASSLGDRVYGYTF,TGTGCCAGCAGCTTGGGTGACAGGGTGTATGGCTACACCTTC
TRBV7-9,12,TRBJ2-1,TRBD1,NA,CASSLGDRDRFF,TGTGCCAGCAGCTTAGGCGACAGGGATCGGTTCTTC
TRBV11-2,18,TRBJ2-7,TRBD2,NA,CASSQGSSLAGGPSEQYF,TGTGCCAGCAGCCAGGGGTCCTCACTAGCGGGGGGACCATCCGAGCAGTACTTC
TRBV7-8,12,TRBJ1-5,NA,NA,CASSLEGQPQHF,TGTGCCAGCAGCTTAGAGGGGCAGCCCCAGCATTTT
TRBV27,16,TRBJ2-3,NA,NA,CASSPSVPMRTDTQYF,TGTGCCAGCAGTCCGTCCGTCCCAATGAGGACAGATACGCAGTATTTT
TRBV28,15,TRBJ2-1,TRBD1,NA,CASSFSGQGYNEQFF,TGTGCCAGCAGTTTTTCGGGACAGGGGTACAATGAGCAGTTCTTC
TRBV18,15,TRBJ2-1,TRBD2,NA,CASSPLAGSYNEQFF,TGTGCCAGCTCACCCTTAGCGGGGAGCTACAATGAGCAGTTCTTC
TRBV19,15,TRBJ1-1,TRBD1,NA,CASSNRDRGNTEAFF,TGTGCCAGTAGTAACCGGGACAGGGGGAACACTGAAGCTTTCTTT
TRBV5-5,14,TRBJ2-5,NA,many,CASSLTRAEETQYF,TGTGCCAGCAGCTTGACTAGGGCGGAAGAGACCCAGTACTTC
TRBV5-1,14,TRBJ2-7,TRBD1,NA,CASSPQGASYEQYF,TGCGCCAGCAGCCCGCAGGGGGCATCCTACGAGCAGTACTTC
TRBV7-6,16,TRBJ1-3,TRBD1,NA,CASSLAQGLSGNTIYF,TGTGCCAGCAGCTTAGCACAGGGGCTCTCTGGAAACACCATATATTTT
TRBV7-6,13,TRBJ1-5,NA,NA,CASSSVRGEPQHF,TGTGCCAGCAGCTCCGTCCGGGGAGAGCCCCAGCATTTT
TRBV11-1,16,TRBJ2-6,NA,NA,CASSLEGLSGANVLTF,TGTGCCAGCAGCTTAGAGGGGCTTTCCGGGGCCAACGTCCTGACTTTC
TRBV19,14,TRBJ1-2,NA,NA,CASSIGRQIHGYTF,TGTGCCAGTAGTATAGGACGACAGATCCATGGCTACACCTTC
TRBV6-1,15,TRBJ1-5,TRBD1,once,CASCGDRGWNQPQHF,TGTGCCAGCTGTGGGGACAGGGGCTGGAATCAGCCCCAGCATTTT
TRBV7-9,15,TRBJ2-3,NA,NA,CASSLGGTDTDTQYF,TGTGCCAGCAGCTTAGGCGGGACAGACACAGATACGCAGTATTTT
TRBV4-1,14,TRBJ1-4,NA,NA,CASSQSGRDEKLFF,TGCGCCAGCAGCCAATCGGGGAGAGATGAAAAACTGTTTTTT
TRBV10-3,15,TRBJ2-2,NA,NA,CAISELPGDTGELFF,TGTGCCATCAGTGAACTACCCGGCGACACCGGGGAGCTGTTTTTT
TRBV4-3,14,TRBJ1-2,TRBD1,NA,CASSQDRGQFGYTF,TGCGCCAGCAGCCAAGATAGGGGACAGTTCGGCTACACCTTC
TRBV2,14,TRBJ1-4,NA,NA,CASSPRVVGEKLFF,TGTGCCAGCAGCCCCAGGGTGGTAGGTGAAAAACTGTTTTTT
TRBV10-3,14,TRBJ1-5,NA,NA,CAISVDRSNQPQHF,TGTGCCATCAGTGTAGACAGGAGCAATCAGCCCCAGCATTTT
TRBV28,15,TRBJ1-1,TRBD1,NA,CASSPAQGKYTEAFF,TGTGCCAGCAGTCCGGCACAGGGGAAATACACTGAAGCTTTCTTT
TRBV7-9,15,TRBJ2-7,TRBD1,NA,CASSLATGGNYEQYF,TGTGCCAGCAGCTTAGCGACAGGGGGCAACTACGAGCAGTACTTC
TRBV6-1,14,TRBJ1-5,NA,NA,CASSDRSSNQPQHF,TGTGCCAGCAGCGACAGATCTAGTAATCAGCCCCAGCATTTT
TRBV5-1,13,TRBJ1-1,NA,NA,CASSLVGVTEAFF,TGCGCCAGCAGCTTGGTCGGGGTAACTGAAGCTTTCTTT
TRBV28,14,TRBJ1-2,TRBD1,NA,CASEGGGGGYGYTF,TGTGCCAGCGAAGGGGGCGGAGGGGGCTATGGCTACACCTTC
TRBV7-2,15,TRBJ2-7,TRBD2,once,CASSFWAGETYEQYF,TGTGCCAGCAGCTTCTGGGCGGGGGAGACCTACGAGCAGTACTTC
TRBV2,13,TRBJ2-3,TRBD2,few,CASRSGITDTQYF,TGTGCCAGCAGAAGCGGGATCACAGATACGCAGTATTTT